The T cell receptor beta chain under discussion was sequenced for a study of blood T cells in healthy people across ages. Combining a sample-barcoded 5' primer with a J-beta primer mix, a second PCR ran for roughly 6 to 12 cycles. In TCRdb, the 5' RACE reads were re-called with MiXCR into one record per CDR3 protein. The repertoire includes 980,000 or so distinct CDR3 sequences, about 48% of them detected once, and roughly 13% sits in the top ten. This receptor was obtained from a young man in good health. Input material: blood.

The CDR3, as DNA: TGTGCCAGCAGCACACGGGACAGGGAACGATTTGAGCAGTACTTC. Translation gives CASSTRDRERFEQYF. The chain carries TRBV21-1 and TRBJ2-4; the table's D gene call, TRBD1, was not cross checked with the DNA. TRBV21-1 is recorded as a pseudogene. The CDR3 has 15 residues.